This entry lists 18 T cell receptor beta chains sequenced from one sample in a study of shared T cell receptors in the human thymus. Measured with immunoSEQ multiplex PCR; TCRdb has only the in-frame clones, and not every one. There are under 850,000 clones in the sample; more than 75% occur only once, and 0.0095% to 0.012% lies in the top ten. These data are also associated with another study on human thymus T cells.

Material for sequencing was thymocytes. Receptors originate from a boy in the first two years of life with a congenital heart defect.

This clone has just one count. This chain links TRBV7-9 with TRBJ2-5; 7 bases are a match to TRBD2. Germline V lookup: CDR1 SEHNR, CDR2 FQNEAQ (reference sequence). J was trimmed by 2 bases and V by 2 bases; bases with no gene match: 5. The CDR3 has 15 residues. CDR3 sequence (DNA): TGTGCCAGCAGCTTATTGTCTAGCGGACAAGAGACCCAGTACTTC. This codes for CASSLLSSGQETQYF. The complete variable domain, with remaining parts taken from reference TRBV7-9 and TRBJ2-5, reads DTGVSQNPRHKITKRGQNVTFRCDPISEHNRLYWYRQTLGQGPEFLTYFQNEAQLEKSRLLSDRFSAERPKGSFSTLEIQRTEQGDSAMYLCASSLLSSGQETQYFGPGTRLLVL.

The chain links TRBV6-6 to TRBJ1-2; no definite D call. The V gene lost 5 bases and the J gene lost 1 base, with 17 bases spanning the gap. The CDR3 extends over 16 amino acids. Germline lookup yields CDR1 MNHNY and CDR2 SVGAGI (reference sequence). CDR3 in DNA: TGTGCCAGCAGTCTCCCGACAAGGCTTCGTAACTATGGCTACACCTTC. Its protein product is CASSLPTRLRNYGYTF.

The chain joins TRBV19 to TRBJ1-2; 11 nucleotides align to TRBD1. This CDR3 comprises 14 residues. J was trimmed by 2 bases and V by 7 bases; bases with no gene match: 3. Germline loops: CDR1 LNHDA, CDR2 SQIVND (reference sequence). The CDR3 DNA follows: TGTGCCAGTAAAAGGGACAGGGGGAACTATGGCTACACCTTC. Protein sequence: CASKRDRGNYGYTF.

CDR3 residues: CASSQEQGRTEAFF. The CDR3 DNA sequence: TGTGCCAGCAGCCAAGAACAGGGGAGGACTGAAGCTTTCTTT. The chain combines TRBV4-2 with TRBJ1-1; 7 bases align to TRBD1. The V segment lost 0 bases and the J segment 5 bases; nucleotides outside the gene matches: 3. The CDR3 totals 14 residues. Germline CDR1 reads LGHNA; CDR2 reads YNFKEQ.

This chain uses TRBV5-6 with TRBJ1-4; D unresolved. The CDR3 is 13 residues long. Germline V lookup: CDR1 SGHDT, CDR2 YYEEEE. V lost 1 base and J lost 5, with 6 bases in between. For the CDR3, the DNA is TGTGCCAGCAGCTTGTGCGGGAATGAAAAACTGTTTTTT. The encoded protein is CASSLCGNEKLFF. The full variable domain, its missing parts supplied by reference TRBV5-6 and TRBJ1-4, is DAGVTQSPTHLIKTRGQQVTLRCSPKSGHDTVSWYQQALGQGPQFIFQYYEEEERQRGNFPDRFSGHQFPNYSSELNVNALLLGDSALYLCASSLCGNEKLFFGSGTQLSVL.

The chain uses TRBV30 and TRBJ2-1; 11 bases match TRBD2. Germline lookup yields CDR1 GTSNPN and CDR2 SVGIG (reference sequence). CDR3 length equals 18 residues. After removal of 2 bases from V and 4 bases from J, the junction contained 13 bases not matched to a gene. CDR3 coding DNA: TGTGCCTGGAGTAGGGGACCCATGGGACTAGCGGATTACAATGAGCAGTTCTTC. Translation: CAWSRGPMGLADYNEQFF.

The gene calls are TRBV6-1 and TRBJ2-7, with 9 bases that match TRBD2. Trimming took 0 bases from V and 0 from J; bases not matched to a gene: 3. The length of the CDR3 is 16 residues. Germline V gene data show CDR1 as MNHNS and CDR2 as SASEGT. The CDR3 bases are TGTGCCAGCAGTGAAGCCGGGACTAGCCCCTCCTACGAGCAGTACTTC. Its translation is CASSEAGTSPSYEQYF.

In this sample, this clone turned up a few times. This chain links TRBV5-4 with TRBJ2-7; tentative D call: TRBD1 (6 bases). CDR1 and CDR2 (germline): SGHNT, YYREEE (reference sequence). The germline V and J ends were trimmed by 5 bases and 2 bases, with 14 bases remaining between them. The CDR3 length is 14 residues. CDR3 coding DNA: TGTGCCAGCAGAAACTGGACAGCCCCCTACGAGCAGTACTTC. Protein product: CASRNWTAPYEQYF.

The chain couples TRBV4-3 to TRBJ2-7, with TRBD2 matching over 9 bases. This CDR3 comprises 16 residues. After removal of 4 bases from V and 3 bases from J, the junction contained 10 bases not matched to a gene. CDR1 and CDR2 (germline): LGHNA, YSLEER. The CDR3 DNA reads as TGCGCCAGCAGCCCTGGAGGCGGGAGGGCCCTCTACGAGCAGTACTTC. It translates to CASSPGGGRALYEQYF.

This chain joins TRBV6-1 and TRBJ2-7; D unclear. Trimming left V 4 bases short and J 3 bases short, with 4 bases between. Germline V gene lookup returns CDR1 MNHNS and CDR2 SASEGT. This CDR3 contains 11 residues. The CDR3: CASSAHYEQYF. The CDR3 region has the DNA TGTGCCAGCAGTGCCCACTACGAGCAGTACTTC.

The V and J genes are TRBV7-9 and TRBJ2-1; 10 bases are a match to TRBD2. Germline loops: CDR1 SEHNR, CDR2 FQNEAQ (reference sequence). This CDR3 has 17 residues. The V and J ends lost 5 bases and 7 bases, in that order; junction bases with no gene match: 14. Here the CDR3 DNA reads TGTGCCAGCAGCCTACATTCAGCGGGAGGGGTGGGAAATGAGCAGTTCTTC. This codes for CASSLHSAGGVGNEQFF.

J is TRBJ2-2 and V is TRBV14, with TRBD2 as a possible D gene (6 bases). Germline V gene sequence: CDR1 SGHDN, CDR2 FVKESK. This CDR3 comprises 16 residues. Trimming removed 4 bases from V and 0 bases from J, with 12 bases in between. The CDR3 here is CASSLGGFSNTGELFF. The CDR3 nucleotides are TGTGCCAGCAGCCTCGGAGGGTTCTCGAACACCGGGGAGCTGTTTTTT.

This clone appeared a single time. J is TRBJ2-7 and V is TRBV6-1, with D possibly matching TRBD2 (7 bases). CDR3 size: 18 residues. Germline CDR1 and CDR2: MNHNS and SASEGT. V shed 4 bases and J shed 1 base, with 23 bases lying between them. Here the CDR3 DNA reads TGTGCCAGCAGTGGGGGGGCGGGAGCACGGGAGAGATCCTACGAGCAGTACTTC. Protein: CASSGGAGARERSYEQYF.

This chain uses TRBV7-2 with TRBJ2-7, with D maybe TRBD2 (6 bases). Germline CDR1 and CDR2: SGHTA and FQGNSA. V gave up 0 bases and J gave up 0 bases, with 12 bases separating them. The length of the CDR3 is 16 residues. CDR3 DNA: TGTGCCAGCAGCTTAGCTGCGGGACGTCGCTCCTACGAGCAGTACTTC. It translates to CASSLAAGRRSYEQYF. Full variable domain (remainder filled in from reference TRBV7-2 and TRBJ2-7): GAGVSQSPSNKVTEKGKDVELRCDPISGHTALYWYRQSLGQGLEFLIYFQGNSAPDKSGLPSDRFSAERTGGSVSTLTIQRTQQEDSAVYLCASSLAAGRRSYEQYFGPGTRLTVT.

This sequence joins TRBV20-1 and TRBJ2-4; 7 nucleotides agree with TRBD2. This CDR3 spans 11 amino acids. Germline trimming cut 7 bases from V and 6 bases from J; bases unmatched to any gene: 3. The germline V gene encodes CDR1 DFQATT and CDR2 SNEGSKA (reference sequence). CDR3 in amino acids: CSVGGRNIQYF. CDR3 DNA sequence: TGCAGTGTCGGCGGGAGAAACATTCAGTACTTC.

The chain uses TRBV19 and TRBJ2-5, with D maybe TRBD1 (5 bases). Between the trimmed V and J ends, which lost 2 bases and 4 bases, there was a span of 8 bases. This CDR3 spans 13 amino acids. Per germline, CDR1 LNHDA and CDR2 SQIVND (reference sequence). DNA for the CDR3: TGTGCCAGTAGTATAACAAGGGGAGAGACCCAGTACTTC. Translating it yields CASSITRGETQYF.

The genes are TRBV11-2 and TRBJ1-4; D uncertain. The CDR3 has 14 residues. V was clipped by 1 base and J by 10 bases, with 13 bases between them. The germline V gene encodes CDR1 SGHAT and CDR2 FQNNGV. In DNA, the CDR3 is TGTGCCAGCAGCTTAGGCGGGGTTCGAGGAAAACTGTTTTTT. It codes for CASSLGGVRGKLFF.

This sequence joins TRBV18 and TRBJ1-1, with D perhaps matching TRBD1 (5 bases). Germline CDR1 is KGHSH and CDR2 is LQKENI. The CDR3 contains 16 residues. Trimming removed 2 bases from V and 4 bases from J, with 17 bases in between. This chain's CDR3 is CASSPMVRGLGTEAFF. CDR3 bases: TGTGCCAGCTCACCAATGGTAAGGGGACTTGGCACTGAAGCTTTCTTT. The full variable domain, in which reference TRBV18 and TRBJ1-1 provide the parts outside the CDR3, is NAGVMQNPRHLVRRRGQEARLRCSPMKGHSHVYWYRQLPEEGLKFMVYLQKENIIDESGMPKERFSAEFPKEGPSILRIQQVVRGDSAAYFCASSPMVRGLGTEAFFGQGTRLTVV.